This T cell receptor beta chain was sequenced in a study of T cells in Graves' hyperthyroidism and ophthalmopathy. About the research overall: Sampling of peripheral blood happened at initial diagnosis, prior to any treatment.

This clonotype showed up many times. It was RNA transcripts that yielded the amplified TCR beta CDR3 regions. With the HTBI primer set, the TCR CDR3 went through a first round of RT-PCR. Each CDR3 protein gets one entry after TCRdb re-called the multiplex PCR reads with MiXCR. The sample contains more than 150,000 distinct CDR3 sequences, over 15% of which appear only once. Germline V gives CDR1 DFQATT, CDR2 SNEGSKA (reference sequence). The CDR3 spans 14 residues. J gave up 1 base and V 2 bases, and 1 base lay outside the gene matches. It was considered stable Graves' hyperthyroidism when ophthalmopathy did not progress within 18 months. Not enrolled were patients with uncontrolled infection, other autoimmune disease, pregnancy or lactation. Fresh peripheral blood, under 11 ml, yielded the PBMCs.

Sample: blood. The V gene is TRBV20-1, the J gene TRBJ2-2, with 7 nucleotides matching TRBD1. This receptor was identified in a woman in her fifties or sixties with Graves' hyperthyroidism. The CDR3, as DNA: TGCAGTGCTAGACGACAGGGGAACACCGGGGAGCTGTTTTTT. This encodes CSARRQGNTGELFF.